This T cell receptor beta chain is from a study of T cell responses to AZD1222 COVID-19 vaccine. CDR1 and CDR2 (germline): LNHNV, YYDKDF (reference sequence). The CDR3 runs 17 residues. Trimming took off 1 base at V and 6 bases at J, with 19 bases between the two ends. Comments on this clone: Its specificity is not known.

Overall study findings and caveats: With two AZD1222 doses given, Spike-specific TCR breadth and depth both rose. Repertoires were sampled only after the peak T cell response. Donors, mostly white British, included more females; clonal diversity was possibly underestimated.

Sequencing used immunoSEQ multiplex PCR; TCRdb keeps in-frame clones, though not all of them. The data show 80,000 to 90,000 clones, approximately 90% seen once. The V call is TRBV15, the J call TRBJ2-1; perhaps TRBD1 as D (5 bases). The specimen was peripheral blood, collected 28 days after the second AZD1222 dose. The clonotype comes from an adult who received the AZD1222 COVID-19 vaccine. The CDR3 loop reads CATSRVLGRAPLNEQFF. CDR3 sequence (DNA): TGTGCCACCAGCAGAGTATTGGGCAGGGCCCCCCTCAATGAGCAGTTCTTC.